The 9 T cell receptor beta chains below were found in one sample sequenced in a study of regulatory T cells in long-lasting Graves disease. Time point here: newly diagnosed GD, antithyroid drugs for less than 3 months. From RNA extracted from PBMCs, the TCR library was made. Building the TCR beta libraries relied on iRepertoire HTBI primers, and CDR3 regions underwent Arm-PCR. One entry per CDR3 protein, called by TCRdb with MiXCR from the multiplex PCR reads. The data contain some 370,000 distinct CDR3 sequences, 12% of them singletons. These data were likewise used in another study, on T cells in Graves' hyperthyroidism and ophthalmopathy.

The specimen was peripheral blood mononuclear cells (PBMCs), collected at new diagnosis, from a patient treated with antithyroid drugs. These TCRs come from a woman aged 18-30 years with Graves disease.

This clonotype was counted many times. The chain recombines TRBV12-3 or TRBV12-4 with TRBJ2-6; 7 nucleotides match TRBD1. V lost 7 bases to trimming and J lost 1 base; unmatched junction nucleotides: 7. The CDR3 has 16 residues. CDR3 DNA sequence: TGTGCCAGCAAATATTACAGGGGTTCTGGGGCCAACGTCCTGACTTTC. Translating gives CASKYYRGSGANVLTF.

This clonotype was seen repeatedly, ten times or more. The chain is built from TRBV24-1 and TRBJ2-7; D not certain. Trimming took 5 bases from V and 4 from J, leaving 5 bases between them. Germline lookup yields CDR1 KGHDR and CDR2 SFDVKD. The CDR3 spans 11 residues. The CDR3 reads CATSGGYEQYF. The CDR3 DNA follows: TGTGCCACCAGTGGGGGATACGAGCAGTACTTC.

CDR3 sequence (DNA): TGCGCCAGCAGCTTGGTGCGGCTAGCGGGGGGCACAGATACGCAGTATTTT. It yields the protein CASSLVRLAGGTDTQYF. The rearrangement uses TRBV5-1 and TRBJ2-3; 10 bases are shared with TRBD2. The V gene's germline CDR1 is SGHRS and CDR2 YFSETQ. CDR3 size: 17 residues. The V segment lost 0 bases and the J segment 1 base; nucleotides outside the gene matches: 5. The full variable domain, rest sourced from reference TRBV5-1 and TRBJ2-3, is KAGVTQTPRYLIKTRGQQVTLSCSPISGHRSVSWYQQTPGQGLQFLFEYFSETQRNKGNFPGRFSGRQFSNSRSEMNVSTLELGDSALYLCASSLVRLAGGTDTQYFGPGTRLTVL.

This clonotype occurred a few times. The chain combines TRBV7-3 with TRBJ2-1; D may match TRBD1 or TRBD2 (5 bases each). V was clipped by 5 bases and J by 8 bases, with 16 bases between them. CDR3 length: 14 amino acids. Germline lookup yields CDR1 SGHTA and CDR2 FQGTGA. This chain's CDR3 is CASSPTRERYEQFF. For the CDR3, the DNA is TGTGCCAGCAGCCCCACCAGGGAGCGCTATGAGCAGTTCTTC.

V is TRBV7-9 and J is TRBJ2-3, with a tentative D call TRBD2 (6 bases). V was shortened by 7 bases and J by 3 bases, with 14 bases between the two germline ends. Germline lookup yields CDR1 SEHNR and CDR2 FQNEAQ (reference sequence). The CDR3 covers 14 residues. CDR3 region: CASTLTGGTDTQYF. The CDR3 nucleotides read TGTGCCAGCACCCTAACCGGGGGAACAGATACGCAGTATTTT.

This clonotype was recorded many times. The chain links TRBV20-1 to TRBJ2-7; D uncertain. The ends were cut back, 3 bases at V and 3 bases at J, with 3 bases in the middle. Germline-derived CDR1 and CDR2 are DFQATT and SNEGSKA (reference sequence). The CDR3 has 10 residues. CDR3: CSASGYEQYF. The CDR3 DNA follows: TGCAGTGCTAGCGGCTACGAGCAGTACTTC.

This clonotype was found many times. This chain connects TRBV12-3 or TRBV12-4 to TRBJ1-1; D call uncertain. Trimming removed 1 base from V and 1 base from J, with 10 bases in between. The CDR3 runs to 15 residues. CDR3 DNA: TGTGCCAGCAGTTTAGTTTTTTTTGCGAACACTGAAGCTTTCTTT. It translates to CASSLVFFANTEAFF.

At least ten counts were recorded for this clonotype. The V and J genes are TRBV11-2 and TRBJ2-3, with D hard to call. CDR3 length: 15 amino acids. The germline CDR1 and CDR2 sequences are SGHAT and FQNNGV. Between the trimmed V and J ends, which lost 4 bases and 3 bases, there was a span of 14 bases. CDR3 nucleotide sequence: TGTGCCAGCAGCTCCCCCCGGGTAGCAACAGATACGCAGTATTTT. It is translated as CASSSPRVATDTQYF.

The table lists this clonotype with many counts. The V call is TRBV7-8, the J call TRBJ2-7; D possibly corresponds to TRBD1 (7 bases). The germline V and J ends were trimmed by 3 bases and 7 bases, with 13 bases remaining between them. CDR3 length equals 13 residues. The germline gives CDR1 SGHVS, CDR2 FQNEAQ. This CDR3 is CASSLRDSREQYF. CDR3 nucleotides: TGTGCCAGCAGCTTGCGGGACAGTCGAGAGCAGTACTTC.